The entry below gives a single T cell receptor beta chain sequence along with its context. In this sample, this clonotype turned up many times. The antigen it binds to is not known. Base-call qualities are not available, and no considerably larger clone is one nucleotide away. The study was a case-control design nested within a healthcare worker cohort in London, UK, with weekly nasopharyngeal swab PCR tests and blood sampling. Healthcare workers were recruited during the week of the UK lockdown, between 23 and 31 March 2020, and followed weekly for up to roughly 15 weeks. Library generation was performed with 5' RACE. Sequencer: NextSeq 500. The TCR library protocol attached unique molecular identifiers to individual cDNA molecules to correct for sequencing error and PCR bias. Sequencing covered both TCR alpha and beta chains, and within each sample the abundances of alpha and beta sequences were tightly co-correlated. The source study handled its data this way. V gene, J gene and CDR3 annotation of TCR sequences was performed with Decombinator V4. TCRs were defined as expanded if a significant change between any two time points was detected under a Poisson model with p below 0.0001. Abundances of TCRs were expressed as counts per million after normalisation to the total number of TCRs sequenced in each sample. TRAV1-2 paired with TRAJ12, TRAJ20 or TRAJ33 defined MAIT TCRs, while TRAV10 paired with TRAJ18 defined iNKT TCRs. VDJdb, accessed 1 November 2021, was searched for CMV, EBV and SARS-CoV-2 annotated TCRs, with TCRs annotated for multiple antigens excluded. The public sequencing data were trimmed at Q25 with fastp and processed into clonotypes with MiXCR by TCRdb, which kept only in-frame beta chains. Entries are consolidated by CDR3 protein sequence, retaining the most common genes and DNA. These V and J calls rely on TCRdb rather than the paper's analysis. The sample table holds 70,000 to 85,000 distinct CDR3 sequences, of which less than 15% were seen once. Together, the top ten hold nearly 6% of the sample.

The CDR3 measures 12 amino acids from cysteine to phenylalanine. The only DNA kept is the CDR3, 36 bases in frame from the first base. Based on the germline V gene, the CDR1 and CDR2 sequences are KGHSY and FQNENV. V loses 8 bases of germline sequence and J loses 8 bases, and the interval between the two ends is 15 bases. This entry comes from a study of early T cells in non-severe SARS-CoV-2 infection (TCRdb year 2021). Broadly, across the study: TCR sequencing used bulk RNA from unsorted whole blood, so alpha and beta chains could not be paired.

Here is what the overall study found, with its caveats: VDJdb matching was skewed toward anti-spike CD8 responses and likely underestimated virus-specific expansions by missing private and CD4 specificities.

Material for sequencing was whole blood. The sequence is built from TRBV16 and TRBJ1-2; the D gene is perhaps TRBD1, on 5 matching bases. The TCR was taken from an adult who was a healthcare worker with PCR-confirmed SARS-CoV-2 infection or an uninfected control (not recorded which). The DNA sequence follows: TGTGCCAGCGCCAGGGTGGTGCGGGGCTACACCTTC. This gives the protein CASARVVRGYTF.